These T cell receptor beta chains were read from a single sample in a study of patients and donors after allogeneic stem cell transplantation. TCRdb re-called the RT-PCR reads through MiXCR, storing one row per CDR3 protein. The sample shows approximately 200,000 distinct CDR3 sequences, around two fifths of them seen only once. The sequencing sample was made of blood, either unsorted or a sorted T cell fraction (not recorded which). The receptors come from a human donor who was either an allogeneic HSCT recipient or a stem cell or donor lymphocyte infusion donor (not recorded which). It is not recorded whose cells these are; they may come from a transplant donor. Both conserved end residues are part of each CDR3. Each record gives: J gene, V gene, CDR3 protein.

TRBJ1-2,TRBV30,CARDYGYTF
TRBJ1-1,TRBV5-5,CASSWGTGRGTEAFF
TRBJ2-7,TRBV10-3,CAISGDRDEQYF
TRBJ2-5,TRBV28,CAAAGAPETQYF
TRBJ1-1,TRBV4-2,CASSQDRARNTEAFF
TRBJ1-6,TRBV15,CATSSRVGGYSYNSPLHF
TRBJ2-2,TRBV6-2/TRBV6-3,CASSADRGGGLTGELFF
TRBJ1-1,TRBV12-3/TRBV12-4,CASSLADRGMSFF
TRBJ2-1,TRBV27,CASSSTLGGEQFF
TRBJ2-2,TRBV29-1,CSVSYTGELFF
TRBJ1-2,TRBV12-3/TRBV12-4,CASMGDTFLYGYTF
TRBJ1-4,TRBV12-3/TRBV12-4,CASSLAPSDTGGKLFF
TRBJ1-2,TRBV20-1,CSARNPGRDRGPFYGYTF
TRBJ1-1,TRBV10-3,CAISERAGPEAFF
TRBJ1-4,TRBV5-1,CASSEVQGGPPSKLFF
TRBJ1-1,TRBV12-3/TRBV12-4,CASSPEVGAFF
TRBJ2-3,TRBV7-9,CASSLNRVRLDTQYF
TRBJ2-5,TRBV14,CASSQQLGGAETQYF
TRBJ2-3,TRBV14,CASSQDRGLLLTDTQYF
TRBJ1-2,TRBV5-6,CASSIRQGAGGYTF
TRBJ2-3,TRBV2,CASRPPLAGGANTQYF
TRBJ2-5,TRBV12-3/TRBV12-4,CASSLGDPRETQYF
TRBJ2-7,TRBV5-1,CASSLSADISAEQYF
TRBJ1-4,TRBV7-9,CASSLQGKGKLFF
TRBJ1-6,TRBV11-2,CASSRLRDTRDSPLHF
TRBJ1-1,TRBV7-9,CASSPGGSLNTEAFF
TRBJ2-3,TRBV21-1,CASSKRTSRQYF
TRBJ1-3,TRBV30,CAWRIDSSGNTIYF
TRBJ2-2,TRBV29-1,CSVGGTDMRTPGSCFF
TRBJ1-5,TRBV28,CASFRQGPNQPQHF
TRBJ1-1,TRBV5-5,CASSLEHMNTEAFF
TRBJ1-4,TRBV10-2,CASRESGGFNEKLFF
TRBJ1-6,TRBV7-3,CASSLNPRSSYNSPLHF
TRBJ1-2,TRBV3-1,CASSQDLTFGRNYGYTF
TRBJ1-6,TRBV15,CATSRRPFEFENSPLHF
TRBJ2-2,TRBV7-3,CASSFGNGELFF
TRBJ2-6,TRBV6-6,CASSYSQAFSWAGANVLTF
TRBJ1-2,TRBV11-2,CASSLVGPNYGYTF
TRBJ2-2,TRBV7-2,CASSLNPRGTGELFF
TRBJ1-5,TRBV29-1,CSPKRGFSNQPQHF
TRBJ1-2,TRBV28,CASSLTGGGYGYTF
TRBJ1-6,TRBV5-1,CASSLFTGGRSPLHF
TRBJ2-2,TRBV12-3/TRBV12-4,CASSSNTGELFF
TRBJ1-2,TRBV3-1,CASSHRGSNYGYTF
TRBJ2-1,TRBV7-9,CASSFGRGALTYNEQFF
TRBJ1-1,TRBV29-1,CSVSTSRTLNTEAFF
TRBJ1-6,TRBV6-5,CATSRANSPLHF
TRBJ1-1,TRBV5-8,CASSGLSLVGNANTEAFF
TRBJ1-6,TRBV12-3/TRBV12-4,CASRGFGSSYNSPLHF
TRBJ2-3,TRBV5-1,CASSYPTDTQYF